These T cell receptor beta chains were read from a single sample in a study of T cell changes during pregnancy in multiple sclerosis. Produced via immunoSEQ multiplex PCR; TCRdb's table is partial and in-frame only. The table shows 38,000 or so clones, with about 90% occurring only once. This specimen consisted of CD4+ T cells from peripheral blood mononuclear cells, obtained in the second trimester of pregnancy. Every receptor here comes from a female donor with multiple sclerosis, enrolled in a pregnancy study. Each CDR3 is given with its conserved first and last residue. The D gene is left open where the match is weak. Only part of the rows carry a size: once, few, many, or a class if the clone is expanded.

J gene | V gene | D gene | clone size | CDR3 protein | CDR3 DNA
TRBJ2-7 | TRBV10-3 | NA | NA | CAISAQGNEQYF | TGTGCCATCAGTGCTCAGGGTAACGAGCAGTACTTC
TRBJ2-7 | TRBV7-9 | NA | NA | CASTDGGEYEQYF | TGTGCCAGCACCGATGGGGGCGAGTACGAGCAGTACTTC
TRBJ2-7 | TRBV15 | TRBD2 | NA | CATSRDRTSFGEQYF | TGTGCCACCAGCAGAGATCGGACTAGCTTTGGCGAGCAGTACTTC
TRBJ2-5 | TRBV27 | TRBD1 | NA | CASSWGAGVGTGAQYF | TGTGCCAGCAGTTGGGGGGCGGGAGTGGGGACAGGGGCCCAGTACTTC
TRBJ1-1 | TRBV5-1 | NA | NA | CASSISTANTEAFF | TGCGCCAGCAGCATTAGTACAGCGAACACTGAAGCTTTCTTT
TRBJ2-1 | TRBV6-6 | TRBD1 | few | CAGGSSGTGNEQFF | TGTGCCGGCGGATCCTCGGGGACAGGCAATGAGCAGTTCTTC
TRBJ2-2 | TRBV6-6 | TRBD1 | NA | CASRTDRDHTGELFF | TGTGCCAGCAGAACGGACAGGGATCACACCGGGGAGCTGTTTTTT
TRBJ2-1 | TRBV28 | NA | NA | CASSSSYSGTYNEQFF | TGTGCCAGCAGTTCATCCTATAGCGGTACCTACAATGAGCAGTTCTTC
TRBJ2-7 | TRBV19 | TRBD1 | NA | CASSAGTGGSYEQYF | TGTGCCAGTAGCGCCGGGACAGGGGGGTCCTACGAGCAGTACTTC
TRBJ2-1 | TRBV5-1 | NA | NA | CASSPGSAGMGDNEQFF | TGCGCCAGCAGCCCCGGGTCCGCGGGGATGGGGGACAATGAGCAGTTCTTC
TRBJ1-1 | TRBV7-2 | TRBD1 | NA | CASSLETGGYANTEAFF | TGTGCCAGCAGCTTGGAGACAGGGGGCTATGCGAACACTGAAGCTTTCTTT
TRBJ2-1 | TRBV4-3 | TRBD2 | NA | CASSQDPLAGRFGLQNEQFF | TGCGCCAGCAGCCAAGACCCCCTAGCGGGACGGTTCGGATTGCAGAATGAGCAGTTCTTC
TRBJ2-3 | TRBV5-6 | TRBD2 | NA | CASSSGLAGKDTQYF | TGTGCCAGCAGCTCGGGACTAGCGGGAAAAGATACGCAGTATTTT
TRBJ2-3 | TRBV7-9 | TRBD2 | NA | CASSPRLAGTDTQYF | TGTGCCAGCAGCCCGCGGCTAGCGGGGACAGATACGCAGTATTTT
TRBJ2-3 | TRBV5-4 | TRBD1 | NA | CASSLHRDRSTDTQYF | TGTGCCAGCAGCTTACACCGGGACAGGAGCACAGATACGCAGTATTTT
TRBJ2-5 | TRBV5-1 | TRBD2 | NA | CASSPPLAGGGETQYF | TGCGCCAGCAGCCCCCCACTAGCGGGAGGGGGGGAGACCCAGTACTTC
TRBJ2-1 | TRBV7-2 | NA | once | CASSLVTGEQFF | TGTGCCAGCAGCTTAGTTACGGGTGAGCAGTTCTTC
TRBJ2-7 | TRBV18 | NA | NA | CASSPYQGSYEQYF | TGTGCCAGCTCACCATACCAGGGGAGTTACGAGCAGTACTTC
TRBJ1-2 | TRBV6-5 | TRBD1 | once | CASSLTGGGGYTF | TGTGCCAGCAGTCTCACAGGGGGAGGAGGCTACACCTTC
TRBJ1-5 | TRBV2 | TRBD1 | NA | CASSEEKGASNQPQHF | TGTGCCAGCAGTGAAGAAAAGGGGGCGAGCAATCAGCCCCAGCATTTT
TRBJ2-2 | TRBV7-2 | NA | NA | CASSLNQAGTGELFF | TGTGCCAGCAGCTTAAACCAGGCTGGGACCGGGGAGCTGTTTTTT
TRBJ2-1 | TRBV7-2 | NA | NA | CASSLARSRDEQFF | TGTGCCAGCAGCTTAGCGCGTTCCCGGGATGAGCAGTTCTTC
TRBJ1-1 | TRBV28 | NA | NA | CASTNRGRETEAFF | TGTGCCAGCACCAACAGAGGGAGGGAGACTGAAGCTTTCTTT
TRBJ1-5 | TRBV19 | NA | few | CASSFPGGDQPQHF | TGTGCCAGTAGTTTCCCCGGGGGGGATCAGCCCCAGCATTTT
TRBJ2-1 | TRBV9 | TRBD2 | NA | CASSVGRAGYNEQFF | TGTGCCAGCAGCGTAGGCCGAGCGGGGTACAATGAGCAGTTCTTC
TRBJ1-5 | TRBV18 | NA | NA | CASSPTLDQPQHF | TGTGCCAGCTCACCCACACTAGATCAGCCCCAGCATTTT
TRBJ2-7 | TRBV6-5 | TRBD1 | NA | CASSYLGQAYEQYF | TGTGCCAGCAGTTACCTCGGACAGGCCTACGAGCAGTACTTC
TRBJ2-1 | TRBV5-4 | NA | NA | CASSLVPVSPRAYNEQFF | TGTGCCAGCAGCTTGGTTCCCGTGAGCCCTCGAGCCTACAATGAGCAGTTCTTC
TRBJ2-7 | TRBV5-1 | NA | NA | CASSLRVSYEQYF | TGCGCCAGCAGCCTGAGGGTCTCCTACGAGCAGTACTTC
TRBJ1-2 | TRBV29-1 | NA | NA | CSVDGQSYGYTF | TGCAGCGTTGATGGACAGTCCTATGGCTACACCTTC
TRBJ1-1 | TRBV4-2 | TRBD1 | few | CASSQEISDRAFF | TGTGCCAGCAGCCAAGAGATATCGGACAGGGCTTTCTTT
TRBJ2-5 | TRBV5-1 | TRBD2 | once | CASSLLAGQETQYF | TGCGCCAGCAGCTTATTAGCGGGGCAAGAGACCCAGTACTTC
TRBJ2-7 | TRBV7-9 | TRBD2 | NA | CASSNTGTSGLEQYF | TGTGCCAGCAGTAATACCGGGACTAGTGGTCTCGAGCAGTACTTC
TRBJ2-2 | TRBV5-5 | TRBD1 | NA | CASSFLGTGGTGELFF | TGTGCCAGCAGCTTTCTTGGGACAGGGGGAACCGGGGAGCTGTTTTTT
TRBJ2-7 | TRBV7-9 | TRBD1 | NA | CASSLETGVNEQYF | TGTGCCAGCAGCTTAGAGACAGGGGTCAACGAGCAGTACTTC
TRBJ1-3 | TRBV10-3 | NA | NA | CAISDWGLGNTIYF | TGTGCCATCAGTGATTGGGGGCTTGGAAACACCATATATTTT
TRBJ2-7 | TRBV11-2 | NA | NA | CASSFSGDEQYF | TGTGCCAGCAGCTTTTCGGGGGACGAGCAGTACTTC
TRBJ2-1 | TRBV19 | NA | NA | CASSPRPGNNEQFF | TGTGCCAGTAGTCCAAGACCCGGGAACAATGAGCAGTTCTTC
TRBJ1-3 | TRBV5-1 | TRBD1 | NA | CASSLDRGGNTIYF | TGCGCCAGCAGCTTGGACAGGGGAGGAAACACCATATATTTT
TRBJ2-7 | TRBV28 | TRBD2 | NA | CASGTSGSSYEQYF | TGTGCCAGCGGAACCAGCGGGAGTTCTTACGAGCAGTACTTC
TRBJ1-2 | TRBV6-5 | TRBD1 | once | CASSKGQGYGYTF | TGTGCCAGCAGTAAAGGACAGGGCTATGGCTACACCTTC
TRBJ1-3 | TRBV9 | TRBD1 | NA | CASSVSRTGYGDTIYF | TGTGCCAGCAGCGTTTCCAGGACAGGGTACGGGGACACCATATATTTT